The source of this TCR beta chain is a study of blood T cell repertoires in COVID-19. Study at large: COVID-19 samples, acute and convalescent, were from the United States, Italy and Spain. PBMCs, B-cell-depleted T cells, or T cells were the source of the cDNA or gDNA that made up the material.

Under the authors' procedure: Reference gene primer amplification gave nucleated cell count estimates. Profiled with immunoSEQ multiplex PCR; TCRdb holds only in-frame clones, not every one. The DNA gave D and trimming, while V, J and clone size come from that table. The sample shows about 140,000 clones, about three quarters of them seen only once. The germline V gene has CDR1 LGHNA and CDR2 YSLEER. Between the trimmed V and J ends, which lost 0 bases and 8 bases, there was a span of 11 bases. This CDR3 has 14 residues. The table lists this clone with a few counts. Sequenced sample: peripheral blood. The TCR was taken from an elderly man with acute or convalescent COVID-19. This chain uses TRBV4-3 with TRBJ2-1; D is undetermined. The CDR3 coding sequence is TGCGCCAGCAGCCAAGATACCCAGGTCTATGAGCAGTTCTTC. Its translation is CASSQDTQVYEQFF.